Each of the 31 T cell receptor beta chains below was sequenced from the same sample in a study of beta chain features in type 1 diabetes. Every isolated RNA sample was fully reverse transcribed, so sequencing captured expressed TCRB transcripts. The repertoire was sequenced with immunoSEQ multiplex PCR; TCRdb's copy has only in-frame clones and lacks some. Here the sample spans a few hundred thousand clones, roughly an eighth being singletons. Study findings and constraints: In every one of the four CD4+ subsets, TCRB CDR3s were moderately but significantly shorter in Type 1 diabetes patients.

For these TCRs, the target antigens are not known. Sequenced: naive CD4+ T cells from blood. The source of these receptors is a man between 25 and 39 years old with type 1 diabetes.

This chain joins TRBV7-2 and TRBJ2-5; 9 bases align to TRBD2. Germline-derived CDR1 and CDR2 are SGHTA and FQGNSA. V trimming: 6 bases; J trimming: 4 bases; junction bases outside the gene matches: 9. The CDR3 covers 15 residues. CDR3 sequence: CASRYTLAGAETQYF. DNA of the CDR3: TGTGCCAGCAGATATACCTTAGCGGGAGCAGAGACCCAGTACTTC.

This clone has just a few counts. V and J are TRBV15 and TRBJ2-2, with TRBD1 matching over 9 bases. The CDR3 covers 16 residues. The junction had 9 bases not matched to a gene; V was cut back by 5 bases and J by 5 bases. CDR1 LNHNV and CDR2 YYDKDF come from the germline V gene (reference sequence). CDR3 loop: CATSPRDRVWTGELFF. CDR3 in DNA: TGTGCCACCAGCCCCCGGGACAGGGTATGGACCGGGGAGCTGTTTTTT.

In this sample, this clone turned up a few times. This chain joins TRBV2 and TRBJ1-1; TRBD1 is a possible D gene (5 bases). Trimming stripped 8 bases from V and 3 bases from J, with 7 bases between. This CDR3 has 11 amino acids. CDR1 is SNHLY, CDR2 FYNNEI, per germline. The CDR3 DNA reads TGTGCCAGCCGGGGGTACACTGAAGCTTTCTTT. Translation: CASRGYTEAFF.

This clone was counted only a few times. The chain joins TRBV7-2 to TRBJ2-1; D possibly corresponds to TRBD2 (5 bases). Germline values: CDR1 SGHTA, CDR2 FQGNSA. Between the trimmed V and J ends, which lost 1 base and 0 bases, there was a span of 10 bases. The CDR3 runs to 16 residues. CDR3 sequence: CASSLGLSSSYNEQFF. CDR3 nucleotide sequence: TGTGCCAGCAGCTTAGGACTATCGAGCTCCTACAATGAGCAGTTCTTC.

Written as DNA, the CDR3 is TGCGCCAGCAGCCAGATGACCCTCCGGGGAAACACCGGGGAGCTGTTTTTT. Amino acids: CASSQMTLRGNTGELFF. The genes are TRBV4-1 and TRBJ2-2, with D perhaps matching TRBD2 (5 bases). The V gene lost 3 bases and the J gene lost 2 bases, with 16 bases spanning the gap. CDR1 is MGHRA, CDR2 YSYEKL, per germline. The CDR3 has 17 residues.

The J gene is TRBJ2-5, the V gene TRBV27; D unresolved. Germline V CDR1 and CDR2: MNHEY, SMNVEV (reference sequence). The CDR3 spans 13 residues. The CDR3 reads CHERCNYQETQYF. CDR3 sequence (DNA): TGTCACGAGCGTTGTAATTACCAAGAGACCCAGTACTTC.

This clone was detected a few times. J is TRBJ2-5 and V is TRBV4-1; TRBD1 matches at 8 bases. Germline CDR1 MGHRA, CDR2 YSYEKL. The V gene end was trimmed by 1 base and the J gene end by 7 bases; junction bases not matched to a gene: 5. CDR3 length: 14 residues. The CDR3 here is CASSQGTGSRTQYF. The DNA of the CDR3 is TGCGCCAGCAGCCAAGGGACAGGGAGCCGGACCCAGTACTTC.

This clone showed up just a few times. This chain connects TRBV30 to TRBJ1-2; 10 nucleotides match TRBD1. V was clipped by 4 bases and J by 4 bases; unmatched bases: 6. Germline V gene lookup returns CDR1 GTSNPN and CDR2 SVGIG (reference sequence). The CDR3 sequence is 14 residues long. The CDR3 DNA reads as TGTGCCTGGAACGACAGGGGGCGAATCTATGGCTACACCTTC. It encodes CAWNDRGRIYGYTF. Combining the CDR3 with reference TRBV30 and TRBJ1-2 gives the whole variable domain SQTIHQWPATLVQPVGSPLSLECTVEGTSNPNLYWYRQAAGRGLQLLFYSVGIGQISSEVPQNLSASRPQDRQFILSSKKLLLSDSGFYLCAWNDRGRIYGYTFGSGTRLTVV.

This clone was recorded a few times. The V gene is TRBV18, the J gene TRBJ1-1; 7 nucleotides align to TRBD1. The CDR3 sequence is 15 residues long. Losses at the gene ends were 2 bases for V and 2 bases for J; bases not matched to a gene: 5. The V gene's germline CDR1 is KGHSH and CDR2 LQKENI. For the CDR3, the DNA is TGTGCCAGCTCACCATTGGGACAGACCAACACTGAAGCTTTCTTT. As protein: CASSPLGQTNTEAFF.

This clone was observed a handful of times. The genes are TRBV18 and TRBJ2-1, with 13 bases lining up with TRBD2. Germline V gene sequence: CDR1 KGHSH, CDR2 LQKENI. V shed 2 bases and J 5 bases; nucleotides not matched to a gene: 0. There are 15 residues in the CDR3. This CDR3 is CASSPGTSGNNEQFF. Written as DNA, the CDR3 is TGTGCCAGCTCACCAGGGACTAGCGGGAACAATGAGCAGTTCTTC.

The table lists this clone with a few counts. The chain recombines TRBV7-2 with TRBJ2-1; the match to TRBD2 covers 8 bases. Unmatched junction bases numbered 5, after V lost 5 bases and J lost 2 bases. The CDR3 is 15 amino acids. The germline V gene encodes CDR1 SGHTA and CDR2 FQGNSA. The CDR3 sequence: CASSPPLAAYNEQFF. The CDR3 nucleotides are TGTGCCAGCAGCCCCCCACTAGCGGCCTACAATGAGCAGTTCTTC.

This clone was counted between two and nine times. The V call is TRBV5-1, the J call TRBJ1-2; TRBD1 aligns across 7 bases. CDR3 length: 14 residues. The V gene end was trimmed by 1 base and the J gene end by 0 bases; junction bases not matched to a gene: 0. Germline V gives CDR1 SGHRS, CDR2 YFSETQ. This chain's CDR3 is CASSLQGANYGYTF. In DNA, the CDR3 is TGCGCCAGCAGCTTGCAGGGGGCTAACTATGGCTACACCTTC.

The CDR3, as DNA: TGTGCCTGGTCGGAACAGGCCTACGAGCAGTACTTC. Amino acids: CAWSEQAYEQYF. This rearrangement joins TRBV30 to TRBJ2-7; TRBD1 might be the D (5 bases). Germline CDR1 reads GTSNPN; CDR2 reads SVGIG (reference sequence). Deletions cut 5 bases from V and 2 bases from J, with 10 bases between. The CDR3 is 12 amino acids. Full variable domain (outside the CDR3, taken from reference TRBV30 and TRBJ2-7): SQTIHQWPATLVQPVGSPLSLECTVEGTSNPNLYWYRQAAGRGLQLLFYSVGIGQISSEVPQNLSASRPQDRQFILSSKKLLLSDSGFYLCAWSEQAYEQYFGPGTRLTVT.

The chain carries TRBV4-1 and TRBJ1-3; D uncertain. Germline assignment: CDR1 MGHRA and CDR2 YSYEKL. Trimming cost V 0 bases and J 0 bases, with 12 bases left between them. CDR3 length equals 17 residues. The CDR3 DNA reads TGCGCCAGCAGCCAAGAATCGGCGGAGTACTCTGGAAACACCATATATTTT. This encodes CASSQESAEYSGNTIYF.

This chain connects TRBV9 to TRBJ2-5; 9 positions match TRBD2. The V gene's germline CDR1 is SGDLS and CDR2 YYNGEE. Trimming took 4 bases from V and 4 from J; bases not matched to a gene: 8. The CDR3 runs 15 residues. CDR3: CASSSGLASIETQYF. The CDR3 DNA is TGTGCCAGCAGCTCCGGACTAGCGTCGATAGAGACCCAGTACTTC.

This clone was seen a few times. The chain links TRBV29-1 to TRBJ2-1, with 9 bases matching TRBD2. V lost 8 bases and J lost 7; bases outside the gene matches: 9. Per germline, CDR1 SQVTM and CDR2 ANQGSEA. There are 13 residues in the CDR3. The CDR3 nucleotides read TGCAGCCCCGAGGCGGGAGGGTTGAATGAGCAGTTCTTC. Translated: CSPEAGGLNEQFF.

The chain links TRBV7-9 to TRBJ2-1; the D gene is possibly TRBD2 (6 bases). The germline CDR1 and CDR2 sequences are SEHNR and FQNEAQ (reference sequence). V lost 5 bases and J 8 bases, leaving 16 bases between the germline ends. This CDR3 comprises 14 residues. This chain's CDR3 is CASSRAGLIHEQFF. The CDR3 DNA reads as TGTGCCAGCAGCCGAGCGGGCTTAATACATGAGCAGTTCTTC.

The chain uses TRBV29-1 and TRBJ2-2; 11 bases fit TRBD1. Germline CDR1 reads SQVTM; CDR2 reads ANQGSEA. Trimming took 7 bases from V and 1 from J; bases not matched to a gene: 2. This CDR3 is 14 amino acids long. CDR3 nucleotides: TGCAGCGGGGGACAGGGGGAGAACACCGGGGAGCTGTTTTTT. Translation: CSGGQGENTGELFF.

The sample holds a few counts of this clone. The chain joins TRBV29-1 to TRBJ1-2; possible D gene TRBD1, 5 bases. The CDR3 length is 13 residues. Germline V gene data show CDR1 as SQVTM and CDR2 as ANQGSEA. The V end was cut by 7 bases, the J end by 0 bases, with 12 bases between. The CDR3: CSGGHQANYGYTF. The CDR3 nucleotides are TGCAGCGGCGGACACCAAGCTAACTATGGCTACACCTTC. Full variable domain (remainder filled in from reference TRBV29-1 and TRBJ1-2): SAVISQKPSRDICQRGTSLTIQCQVDSQVTMMFWYRQQPGQSLTLIATANQGSEATYESGFVIDKFPISRPNLTFSTLTVSNMSPEDSSIYLCSGGHQANYGYTFGSGTRLTVV.

Only a few counts were recorded for this clone. The chain couples TRBV28 to TRBJ2-7, with 15 bases identical to TRBD2. In germline, CDR1 is MDHEN, CDR2 SYDVKM. Unmatched junction bases numbered 1, after V lost 7 bases and J lost 6 bases. This CDR3 is 13 amino acids long. The CDR3 loop reads CASMGLAGGEQYF. The CDR3 DNA is TGTGCCAGCATGGGACTAGCGGGAGGCGAGCAGTACTTC.

This sequence joins TRBV28 and TRBJ2-5, with D tentatively TRBD1 (7 bases). The germline V gene has CDR1 MDHEN and CDR2 SYDVKM. CDR3 size: 17 residues. The V end lost 2 bases, the J end lost 5 bases, and 21 bases lay between the germline ends. Here the CDR3 DNA reads TGTGCCAGCAGTTTAGCTCCGGGACAGTCGGCGGGGGAGACCCAGTACTTC. Translation gives CASSLAPGQSAGETQYF.

V usage is TRBV9 and J usage is TRBJ2-6; D remains ambiguous. The CDR3 runs to 16 residues. V shed 4 bases and J shed 0 bases, with 11 bases lying between them. Germline V gene data show CDR1 as SGDLS and CDR2 as YYNGEE. CDR3: CASSPEPSSGANVLTF. The CDR3 DNA sequence: TGTGCCAGCAGCCCAGAACCCAGCTCTGGGGCCAACGTCCTGACTTTC.

V gene TRBV2 combines with J gene TRBJ2-3; D gene unclear. CDR1 SNHLY and CDR2 FYNNEI come from the germline V gene. The CDR3 is made up of 11 amino acids. The V end lost 6 bases, the J end lost 2 bases, and 3 bases lay between the germline ends. CDR3 region: CASRLTDTQYF. CDR3 nucleotide sequence: TGTGCCAGCAGACTCACAGATACGCAGTATTTT.

The chain joins TRBV11-2 to TRBJ2-6, with 11 bases that match TRBD1. Germline CDR1 and CDR2: SGHAT and FQNNGV. V was pared by 3 bases and J by 4 bases, with 5 bases of the junction left unmatched. This CDR3 comprises 17 residues. The CDR3 region has the DNA TGTGCCAGCAGCTTTGGACAGGGGGCGGTCGGGGCCAACGTCCTGACTTTC. This gives the protein CASSFGQGAVGANVLTF.

In its sample, this clone was seen many times. The chain is built from TRBV29-1 and TRBJ2-1, with 7 bases matching TRBD1. Germline V gives CDR1 SQVTM, CDR2 ANQGSEA. The CDR3 spans 11 residues. The CDR3 reads CSLDRTDEQFF. In DNA, the CDR3 is TGCAGTTTGGACAGGACGGATGAGCAGTTCTTC.

The chain employs TRBV2 and TRBJ1-5; no reliable D call. CDR1 SNHLY and CDR2 FYNNEI come from the germline V gene. The CDR3 runs to 13 residues. Deletions cut 6 bases from V and 6 bases from J, with 12 bases between. CDR3: CASRDTLSQPQHF. CDR3 DNA: TGTGCCAGCAGAGACACGCTCAGTCAGCCCCAGCATTTT.

The chain uses TRBV9 and TRBJ2-1; 8 nucleotides agree with TRBD2. Germline CDR1 reads SGDLS; CDR2 reads YYNGEE. Trimming took 0 bases from V and 4 from J; bases not matched to a gene: 6. The CDR3 is 16 residues long. The CDR3 reads CASSVGSGKGYNEQFF. CDR3 sequence (DNA): TGTGCCAGCAGCGTAGGTAGCGGGAAAGGGTACAATGAGCAGTTCTTC.

There are a few counts of this clone. The CDR3 here is CASSQGTRNQPQHF. The CDR3 coding sequence is TGTGCCAGCAGCCAAGGGACAAGAAATCAGCCCCAGCATTTT. The V call is TRBV4-2, the J call TRBJ1-5; TRBD1 might be the D (5 bases). Trimming removed 1 base from V and 4 bases from J, with 8 bases in between. The germline gives CDR1 LGHNA, CDR2 YNFKEQ. There are 14 residues in the CDR3.

This clone showed up just a few times. This chain connects TRBV7-3 to TRBJ1-1; unclear D gene. V lost 2 bases to trimming and J lost 0 bases, with 13 bases between them. Germline V CDR1 and CDR2: SGHTA, FQGTGA. This CDR3 has 16 amino acids. CDR3 loop: CASSLGGAGMNTEAFF. The CDR3 nucleotides read TGTGCCAGCAGCTTAGGAGGCGCAGGAATGAACACTGAAGCTTTCTTT.

J is TRBJ1-1 and V is TRBV27; no clear D gene. Trimming left V 5 bases short and J 8 bases short, with 12 bases between. The CDR3 runs 12 residues. Germline CDR1 and CDR2: MNHEY and SMNVEV (reference sequence). CDR3 loop: CASSTSGFEAFF. Written as DNA, the CDR3 is TGTGCCAGCAGTACGTCCGGGTTCGAAGCTTTCTTT.

In its sample, this clone was seen a few times. J is TRBJ1-2 and V is TRBV6-5, with D unresolved. The CDR3 contains 11 residues. The V end was cut by 9 bases, the J end by 13 bases, with 18 bases between. CDR1 and CDR2 (germline): MNHEY, SVGAGI. CDR3 in DNA: TGTGCCAGTGGCCGGCGGCGAGCTACCACCTTC. Its translation is CASGRRRATTF.